This T cell receptor (beta chain) was recovered during a study of OX40 agonist ivuxolimab in advanced cancers. Overall study context: Intravenous ivuxolimab was administered to patients every 2 weeks at 0.01 to 10 mg/kg.

Data came from immunoSEQ multiplex PCR; TCRdb stores just in-frame clones and leaves some out. Among roughly 10,000 clones listed, 70% to 80% were seen once. The CDR3 covers 15 residues. CDR1 and CDR2 (germline): SGHVS, FQNEAQ. The V gene end was trimmed by 5 bases and the J gene end by 2 bases; junction bases not matched to a gene: 7. Overall study results and limits: Both blood CD4+ and CD8+ T cells showed clonal growth by week 6 at 0.1 to 3.0 mg/kg.

A word on this clone: The antigen remains unidentified.

The source material was CD4+ or CD8+ T cells sorted from blood, sampled in a trial of the OX40 agonist ivuxolimab. The chain uses TRBV7-8 and TRBJ2-3; 7 bases align to TRBD1. This TCR derives from an adult with an advanced solid tumor such as melanoma, head and neck, liver or kidney cancer. The CDR3 spells CASSLTGANTDTQYF. The CDR3, as DNA: TGTGCCAGCAGCCTAACAGGGGCGAACACAGATACGCAGTATTTT.